This TCR beta chain was documented in a study of blood T cell repertoires in COVID-19. Study context: Some COVID-19 samples were acute and others convalescent; all came from the United States, Italy and Spain. Sources were T cells, B-cell-depleted T cells, or PBMCs; the material itself was cDNA or gDNA.

This clone has more than one count but fewer than ten. In the authors' methods: From reference gene primer amplification, estimates of nucleated cell counts were derived. Sequencing was performed with immunoSEQ multiplex PCR; in TCRdb, only in-frame clones are kept and a portion is missing. V and J calls and clone size come straight from that table; D and trimming were deduced from the DNA. The data hold 400,000 to 500,000 clones, with roughly 85% observed a single time. Sequenced material: peripheral blood. This receptor was taken from a woman aged 30 to 39 with active or convalescent COVID-19.

CDR3 amino acids: CASRPPGENTEAFF. DNA of the CDR3: TGTGCCAGTAGACCACCAGGGGAGAACACTGAAGCTTTCTTT. The gene calls are TRBV19 and TRBJ1-1, with D possibly matching TRBD1 (6 bases). Germline V gives CDR1 LNHDA, CDR2 SQIVND (reference sequence). V gave up 6 bases and J gave up 1 base, with 12 bases separating them. The CDR3 sequence is 14 residues long.